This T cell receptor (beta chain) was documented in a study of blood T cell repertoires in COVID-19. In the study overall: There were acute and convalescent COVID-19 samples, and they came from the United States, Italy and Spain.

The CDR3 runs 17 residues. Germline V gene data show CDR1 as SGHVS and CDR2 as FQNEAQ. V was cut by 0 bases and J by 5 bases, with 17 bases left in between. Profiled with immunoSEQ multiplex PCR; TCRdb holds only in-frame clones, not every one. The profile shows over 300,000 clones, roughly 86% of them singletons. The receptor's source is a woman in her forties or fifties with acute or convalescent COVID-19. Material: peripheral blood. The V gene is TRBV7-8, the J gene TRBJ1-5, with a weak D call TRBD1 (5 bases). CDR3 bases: TGTGCCAGCAGCTTAGCACGGCGGTTTGGGACTGATCAGCCCCAGCATTTT. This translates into CASSLARRFGTDQPQHF. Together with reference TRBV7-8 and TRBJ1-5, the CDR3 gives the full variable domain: GAGVSQSPRYKVAKRGQDVALRCDPISGHVSLFWYQQALGQGPEFLTYFQNEAQLDKSGLPSDRFFAERPEGSVSTLKIQRTQQEDSAVYLCASSLARRFGTDQPQHFGDGTRLSIL.